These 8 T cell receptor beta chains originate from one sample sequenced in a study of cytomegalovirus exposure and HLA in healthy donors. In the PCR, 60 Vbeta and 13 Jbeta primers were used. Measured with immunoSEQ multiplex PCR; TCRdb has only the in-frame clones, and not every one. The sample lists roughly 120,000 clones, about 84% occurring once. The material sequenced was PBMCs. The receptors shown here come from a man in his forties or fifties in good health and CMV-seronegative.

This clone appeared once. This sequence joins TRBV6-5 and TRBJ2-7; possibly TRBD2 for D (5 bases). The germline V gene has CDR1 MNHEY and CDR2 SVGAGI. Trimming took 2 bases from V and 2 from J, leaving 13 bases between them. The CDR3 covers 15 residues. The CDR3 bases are TGTGCCAGCAGTTACATCAACTCCGGGGCCTACGAGCAGTACTTC. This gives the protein CASSYINSGAYEQYF.

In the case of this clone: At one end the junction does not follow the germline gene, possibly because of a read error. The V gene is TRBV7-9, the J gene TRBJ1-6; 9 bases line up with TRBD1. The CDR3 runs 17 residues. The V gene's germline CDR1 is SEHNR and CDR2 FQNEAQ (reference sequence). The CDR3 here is CSSSLDPPGQGYSPLHF. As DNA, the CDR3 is TGTTCCAGCAGCTTAGACCCCCCGGGACAGGGATATTCACCCCTCCACTTT.

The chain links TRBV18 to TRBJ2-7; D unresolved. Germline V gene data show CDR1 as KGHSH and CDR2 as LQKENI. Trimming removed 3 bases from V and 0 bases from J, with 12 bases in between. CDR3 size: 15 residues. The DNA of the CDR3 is TGTGCCAGCTCACCGTTCAGGCTTTACTCCTACGAGCAGTACTTC. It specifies CASSPFRLYSYEQYF. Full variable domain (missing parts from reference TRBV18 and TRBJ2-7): NAGVMQNPRHLVRRRGQEARLRCSPMKGHSHVYWYRQLPEEGLKFMVYLQKENIIDESGMPKERFSAEFPKEGPSILRIQQVVRGDSAAYFCASSPFRLYSYEQYFGPGTRLTVT.

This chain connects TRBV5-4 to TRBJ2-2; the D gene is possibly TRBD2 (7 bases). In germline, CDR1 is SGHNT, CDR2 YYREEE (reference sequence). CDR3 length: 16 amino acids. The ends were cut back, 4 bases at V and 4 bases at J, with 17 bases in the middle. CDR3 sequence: CASSPGGVTSTGELFF. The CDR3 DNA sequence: TGTGCCAGCAGCCCGGGGGGCGTGACGAGCACCGGGGAGCTGTTTTTT.

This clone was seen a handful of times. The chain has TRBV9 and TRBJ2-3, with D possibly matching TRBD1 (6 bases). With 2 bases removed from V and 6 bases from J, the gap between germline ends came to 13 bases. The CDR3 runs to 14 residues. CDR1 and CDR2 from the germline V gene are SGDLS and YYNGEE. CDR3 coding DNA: TGTGCCAGCAGCGTCCTATACAGGGCGGATACGCAGTATTTT. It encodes CASSVLYRADTQYF.

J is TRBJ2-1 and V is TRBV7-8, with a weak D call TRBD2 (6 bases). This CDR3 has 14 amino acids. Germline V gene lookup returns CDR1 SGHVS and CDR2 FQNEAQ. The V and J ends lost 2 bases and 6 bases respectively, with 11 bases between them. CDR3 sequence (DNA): TGTGCCAGCAGCTTAAATCGGGGGATCAATGAGCAGTTCTTC. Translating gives CASSLNRGINEQFF.

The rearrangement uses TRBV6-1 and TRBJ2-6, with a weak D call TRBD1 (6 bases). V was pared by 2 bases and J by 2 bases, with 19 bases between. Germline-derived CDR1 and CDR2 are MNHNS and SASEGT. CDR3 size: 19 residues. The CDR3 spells CASSENLNRVLTGANVLTF. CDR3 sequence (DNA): TGTGCCAGCAGTGAAAATTTGAACAGGGTTTTAACTGGGGCCAACGTCCTGACTTTC.

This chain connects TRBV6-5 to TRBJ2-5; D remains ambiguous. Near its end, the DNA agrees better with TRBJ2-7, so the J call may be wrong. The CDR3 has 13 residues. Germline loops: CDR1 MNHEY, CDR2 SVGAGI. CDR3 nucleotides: TGTGCCAGCAGTACCTCCAGGTCCTACGAGCAGTACTTC. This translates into CASSTSRSYEQYF.